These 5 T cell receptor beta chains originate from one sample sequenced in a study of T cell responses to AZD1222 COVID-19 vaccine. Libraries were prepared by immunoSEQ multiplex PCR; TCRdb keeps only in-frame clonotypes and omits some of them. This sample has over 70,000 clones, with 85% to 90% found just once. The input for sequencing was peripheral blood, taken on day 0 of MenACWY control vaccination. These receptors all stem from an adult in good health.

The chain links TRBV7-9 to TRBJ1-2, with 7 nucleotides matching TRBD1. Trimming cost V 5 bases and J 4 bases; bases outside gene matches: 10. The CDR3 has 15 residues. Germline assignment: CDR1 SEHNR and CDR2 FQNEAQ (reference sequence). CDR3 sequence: CASSKTGTAIYGYTF. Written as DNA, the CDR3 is TGTGCCAGCAGCAAAACCGGGACAGCCATCTATGGCTACACCTTC.

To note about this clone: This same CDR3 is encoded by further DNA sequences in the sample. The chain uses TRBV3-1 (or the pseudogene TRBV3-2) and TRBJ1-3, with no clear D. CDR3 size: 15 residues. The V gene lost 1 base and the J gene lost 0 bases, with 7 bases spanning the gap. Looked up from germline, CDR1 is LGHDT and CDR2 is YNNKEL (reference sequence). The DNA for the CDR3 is TGTGCCAGCAGCCAAGGACGGAACTCTGGAAACACCATATATTTT. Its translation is CASSQGRNSGNTIYF.

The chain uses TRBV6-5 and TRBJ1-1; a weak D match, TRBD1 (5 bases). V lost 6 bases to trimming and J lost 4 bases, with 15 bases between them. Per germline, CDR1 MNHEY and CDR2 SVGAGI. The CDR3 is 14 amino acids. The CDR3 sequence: CASRSGTGSTEAFF. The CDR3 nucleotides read TGTGCCAGCAGATCAGGGACGGGGTCCACTGAAGCTTTCTTT.

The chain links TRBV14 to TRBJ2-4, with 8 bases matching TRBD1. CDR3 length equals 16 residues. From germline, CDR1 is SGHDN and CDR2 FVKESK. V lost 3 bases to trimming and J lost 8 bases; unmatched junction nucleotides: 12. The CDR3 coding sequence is TGTGCCAGCAGCCACCGCACAGGGGGGAGATGGGACATTCAGTACTTC. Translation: CASSHRTGGRWDIQYF.

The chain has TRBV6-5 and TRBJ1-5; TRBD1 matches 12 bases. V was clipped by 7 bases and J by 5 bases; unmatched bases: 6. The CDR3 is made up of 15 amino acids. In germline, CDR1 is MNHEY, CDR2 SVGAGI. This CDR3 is CASTPGQGADQPQHF. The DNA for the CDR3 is TGTGCCAGCACGCCGGGACAGGGGGCAGATCAGCCCCAGCATTTT.